This record concerns one T cell receptor (beta chain) sequence. Its antigen is currently unknown. The sample comes from a study of immune evolution from preneoplasia to lung adenocarcinoma. Profiled with immunoSEQ multiplex PCR; TCRdb holds only in-frame clones, not every one. The table shows 20,000 to 30,000 clones, with about 76% occurring only once. General study results and limits: Later-stage lesions seemingly showed higher T cell density and diversity than normal lung.

Unmatched junction bases numbered 7, after V lost 5 bases and J lost 0 bases. Germline-derived CDR1 and CDR2 are SEHNR and FQNEAQ (reference sequence). The length of the CDR3 is 16 residues. This chain uses TRBV7-9 with TRBJ2-1; TRBD2 matches at 7 bases. The source is a person in their sixties or seventies with invasive lung adenocarcinoma. Some clones in this sample may be carry-over from other donors' samples. The sample comprised FFPE invasive lung adenocarcinoma tissue. CDR3 coding DNA: TGTGCCAGCAGCCGTCAAGCGGGAAGCTCCTACAATGAGCAGTTCTTC. This translates into CASSRQAGSSYNEQFF.